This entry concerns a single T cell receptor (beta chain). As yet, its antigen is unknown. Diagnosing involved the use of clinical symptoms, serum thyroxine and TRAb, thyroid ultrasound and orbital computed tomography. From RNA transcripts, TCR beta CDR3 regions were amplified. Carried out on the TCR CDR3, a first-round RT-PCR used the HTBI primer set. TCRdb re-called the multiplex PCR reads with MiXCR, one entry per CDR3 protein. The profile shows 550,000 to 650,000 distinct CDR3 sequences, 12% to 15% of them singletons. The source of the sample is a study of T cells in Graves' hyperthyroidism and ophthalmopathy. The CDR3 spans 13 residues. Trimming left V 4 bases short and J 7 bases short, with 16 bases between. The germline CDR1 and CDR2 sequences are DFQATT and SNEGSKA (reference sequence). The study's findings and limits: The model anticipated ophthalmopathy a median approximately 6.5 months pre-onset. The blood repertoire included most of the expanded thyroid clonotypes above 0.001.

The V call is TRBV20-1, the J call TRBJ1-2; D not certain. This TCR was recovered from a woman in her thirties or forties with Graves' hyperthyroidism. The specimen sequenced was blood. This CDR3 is CSANSGILCGYTF. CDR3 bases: TGCAGTGCTAATTCCGGGATCCTCTGTGGCTACACCTTC.